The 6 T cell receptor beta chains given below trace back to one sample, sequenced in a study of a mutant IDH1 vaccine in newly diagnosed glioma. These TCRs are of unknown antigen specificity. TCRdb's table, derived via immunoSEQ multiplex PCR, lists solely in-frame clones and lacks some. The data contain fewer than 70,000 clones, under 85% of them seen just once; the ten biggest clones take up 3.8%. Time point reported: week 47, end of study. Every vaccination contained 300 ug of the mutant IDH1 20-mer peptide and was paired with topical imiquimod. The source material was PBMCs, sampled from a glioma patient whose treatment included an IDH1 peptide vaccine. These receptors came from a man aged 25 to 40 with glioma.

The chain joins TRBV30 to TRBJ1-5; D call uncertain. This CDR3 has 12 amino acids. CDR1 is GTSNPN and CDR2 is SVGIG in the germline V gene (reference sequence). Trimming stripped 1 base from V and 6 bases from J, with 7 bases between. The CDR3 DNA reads TGTGCCTGGAGTGGGGGAACTCAGCCCCAGCATTTT. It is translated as CAWSGGTQPQHF.

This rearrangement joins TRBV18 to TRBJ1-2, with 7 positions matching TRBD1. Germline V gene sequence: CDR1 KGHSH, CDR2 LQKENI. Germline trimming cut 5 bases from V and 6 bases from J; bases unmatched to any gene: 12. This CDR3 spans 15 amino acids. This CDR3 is CASSNLETGENGYTF. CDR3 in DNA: TGTGCCAGCTCAAATCTTGAAACAGGGGAGAATGGCTACACCTTC.

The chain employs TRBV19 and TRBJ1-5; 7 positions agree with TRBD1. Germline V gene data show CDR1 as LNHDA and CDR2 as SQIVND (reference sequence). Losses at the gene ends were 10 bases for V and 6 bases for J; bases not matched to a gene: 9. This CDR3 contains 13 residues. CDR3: CAISGTAGQPQHF. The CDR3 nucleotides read TGTGCCATCTCGGGGACAGCAGGTCAGCCCCAGCATTTT.

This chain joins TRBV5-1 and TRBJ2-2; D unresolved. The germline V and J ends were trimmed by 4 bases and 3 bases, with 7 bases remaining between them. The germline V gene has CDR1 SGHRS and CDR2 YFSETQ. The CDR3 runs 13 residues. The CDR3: CASSHSHTGELFF. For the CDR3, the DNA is TGCGCCAGCAGCCACAGCCACACCGGGGAGCTGTTTTTT.

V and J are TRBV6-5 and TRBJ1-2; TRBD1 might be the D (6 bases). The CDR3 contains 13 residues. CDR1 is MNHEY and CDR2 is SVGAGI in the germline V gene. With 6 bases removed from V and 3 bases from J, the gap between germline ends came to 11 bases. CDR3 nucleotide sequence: TGTGCCAGCAGCCGAGGACAGTACTATGGCTACACCTTC. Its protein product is CASSRGQYYGYTF.

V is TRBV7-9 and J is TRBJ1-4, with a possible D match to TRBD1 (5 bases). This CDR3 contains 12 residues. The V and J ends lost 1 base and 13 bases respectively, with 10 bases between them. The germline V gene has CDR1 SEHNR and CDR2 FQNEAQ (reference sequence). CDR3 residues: CASSLGTGSLFF. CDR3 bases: TGTGCCAGCAGCTTAGGTACAGGATCACTGTTTTTT.